The clone carrying this T cell receptor beta chain showed up just once. The antigen remains unidentified. The sample belongs to a study of T cells in localized non-small cell lung cancer. Study observations and caveats: The study sequenced only one region of the tumor. As a result, intratumor heterogeneity could not be excluded and remains possible.

Here immunoSEQ multiplex PCR was the method, and the copy in TCRdb shows in-frame clones only, minus some. The sample records more than 45,000 clones, 80% to 85% being singletons. The CDR3 spans 17 residues. V dropped 5 bases and J dropped 0; count of bases not matched to a gene: 8. Germline assignment: CDR1 LNHDA and CDR2 SQIVND (reference sequence). The source material was peripheral blood mononuclear cells, sampled before any cancer treatment. The TCR comes from a man aged 35-75 years with stage III lung adenocarcinoma. The chain joins TRBV19 to TRBJ2-1; 9 bases map to TRBD2. CDR3: CASSATGTSLSYNEQFF. The CDR3, as DNA: TGTGCCAGTAGTGCGACGGGGACTAGCCTCTCCTACAATGAGCAGTTCTTC.